Shown below are 22 T cell receptor beta chains from a single sample sequenced in a study of shared clonotypes between healthy human individuals. Generated by immunoSEQ multiplex PCR, the TCRdb table keeps only in-frame clones and is missing some. The sample includes under 550,000 clones, less than 96% of them seen just once. The sample consisted of naive CD4+ T cells sorted from blood. Documented subset: CD45RA+ positively selected. All receptors come from a woman aged 30 to 39 in good health.

This clone was observed once. V usage is TRBV19 and J usage is TRBJ2-4; 9 bases are shared with TRBD2. CDR3 size: 19 residues. Germline V gives CDR1 LNHDA, CDR2 SQIVND (reference sequence). The V segment lost 0 bases and the J segment 1 base; nucleotides outside the gene matches: 10. CDR3 region: CASSIEGGRAVGAKNIQYF. CDR3 nucleotides: TGTGCCAGTAGTATAGAGGGCGGGAGGGCGGTCGGGGCCAAAAACATTCAGTACTTC.

The chain employs TRBV5-4 and TRBJ2-6; D gene ambiguous. V lost 5 bases, J lost 2 bases, and 8 bases lay in between. The CDR3 loop spans 14 amino acids. CDR1 and CDR2 from the germline V gene are SGHNT and YYREEE (reference sequence). Here the CDR3 DNA reads TGTGCCAGCAGACTTACCGCTGGGGCCAACGTCCTGACTTTC. Translating gives CASRLTAGANVLTF. Full variable domain (rest looked up from reference TRBV5-4 and TRBJ2-6): ETGVTQSPTHLIKTRGQQVTLRCSSQSGHNTVSWYQQALGQGPQFIFQYYREEENGRGNFPPRFSGLQFPNYSSELNVNALELDDSALYLCASRLTAGANVLTFGAGSRLTVL.

The chain recombines TRBV19 with TRBJ1-2; no clear D gene. V was shortened by 3 bases and J by 5 bases, with 7 bases between the two germline ends. This CDR3 is built from 12 residues. Germline CDR1 LNHDA, CDR2 SQIVND (reference sequence). CDR3 loop: CASSIEEYGYTF. DNA of the CDR3: TGTGCCAGTAGTATCGAAGAATATGGCTACACCTTC.

This sequence joins TRBV9 and TRBJ1-1, with D unclear. The germline gives CDR1 SGDLS, CDR2 YYNGEE. This CDR3 is 15 amino acids long. Trimming cost V 0 bases and J 1 base, with 10 bases left between them. The CDR3: CASSVGSGRNTEAFF. For the CDR3, the DNA is TGTGCCAGCAGCGTAGGGTCAGGAAGGAACACTGAAGCTTTCTTT.

The chain links TRBV23-1 to TRBJ1-3, with 8 bases identical to TRBD1. TRBV23-1 is designated an ORF whose function remains uncertain. V lost 7 bases, J lost 7 bases, and 9 bases stayed unmatched. The CDR3 contains 14 residues. CDR3 protein: CASKDRVFSNTIYF. The CDR3 region has the DNA TGCGCCAGCAAGGACAGGGTTTTCTCCAACACCATATATTTT.

The CDR3 DNA reads TGTGCCATCAGTGAGTCTAGCGGGGCCTACGAGCAGTACTTC. This gives the protein CAISESSGAYEQYF. The chain joins TRBV10-3 to TRBJ2-7, with 8 bases aligning to TRBD2. V shed 0 bases, J shed 2 bases, and the junction held 0 bases outside the gene matches. Germline CDR1 ENHRY, CDR2 SYGVKD. The CDR3 has 14 residues.

V is TRBV4-1 and J is TRBJ2-3, with 7 nucleotides matching TRBD1. Germline V CDR1 and CDR2: MGHRA, YSYEKL. This CDR3 is built from 20 residues. Losses at the gene ends were 0 bases for V and 0 bases for J; bases not matched to a gene: 15. CDR3 in amino acids: CASSQELPGQRFPSTDTQYF. The CDR3 bases are TGCGCCAGCAGCCAAGAACTCCCGGGACAGAGATTCCCTAGCACAGATACGCAGTATTTT.

As for this clone: Other DNA sequences from this sample encode an identical CDR3 as well. This sequence joins TRBV9 and TRBJ1-1, with D uncertain. V shed 0 bases and J shed 1 base, with 4 bases lying between them. This CDR3 comprises 13 residues. Germline CDR1 SGDLS, CDR2 YYNGEE. The chain's CDR3 is CASSVAGNTEAFF. As DNA, the CDR3 is TGTGCCAGCAGCGTAGCGGGGAACACTGAAGCTTTCTTT.

The gene calls are TRBV9 and TRBJ2-2; 14 nucleotides agree with TRBD2. This CDR3 is built from 21 residues. The germline CDR1 and CDR2 sequences are SGDLS and YYNGEE. Losses at the gene ends were 0 bases for V and 2 bases for J; bases not matched to a gene: 12. The CDR3 nucleotides are TGTGCCAGCAGCGTAGCTGCAACCGGGACTAGCGGGAGTTCCAACACCGGGGAGCTGTTTTTT. Protein product: CASSVAATGTSGSSNTGELFF. Using reference TRBV9 and TRBJ2-2 for the parts outside the CDR3, the full variable domain is DSGVTQTPKHLITATGQRVTLRCSPRSGDLSVYWYQQSLDQGLQFLIQYYNGEERAKGNILERFSAQQFPDLHSELNLSSLELGDSALYFCASSVAATGTSGSSNTGELFFGEGSRLTVL.

The chain uses TRBV28 and TRBJ2-7, with unresolved D. V dropped 5 bases and J dropped 1 base, with 12 bases sitting between them. The CDR3 loop spans 14 amino acids. CDR1 and CDR2 (germline): MDHEN, SYDVKM. CDR3 in amino acids: CASSLIKGSYEQYF. Written as DNA, the CDR3 is TGTGCCAGCAGTCTTATTAAAGGGTCCTACGAGCAGTACTTC.

The genes are TRBV7-2 and TRBJ2-7, with TRBD2 matching over 13 bases. Germline values: CDR1 SGHTA, CDR2 FQGNSA. V trimming: 4 bases; J trimming: 3 bases; junction bases outside the gene matches: 12. This CDR3 is 18 amino acids long. CDR3 in amino acids: CASSYYGPRTSGSYEQYF. The CDR3 DNA follows: TGTGCCAGCAGCTATTACGGGCCCAGGACTAGCGGGAGCTACGAGCAGTACTTC.

A single count supports this clone. In DNA form, the CDR3 reads TGTGCCAGCTCATCCCCGGGAGGCGGCTCCTACGAGCAGTACTTC. The encoded protein is CASSSPGGGSYEQYF. The chain is built from TRBV18 and TRBJ2-7; 7 bases align to TRBD2. CDR3 length equals 15 residues. Germline lookup yields CDR1 KGHSH and CDR2 LQKENI. Trimming took 5 bases from V and 0 from J; bases not matched to a gene: 7.

The chain employs TRBV19 and TRBJ2-7; 8 bases are a match to TRBD1. Germline trimming cut 3 bases from V and 0 bases from J; bases unmatched to any gene: 4. Per germline, CDR1 LNHDA and CDR2 SQIVND (reference sequence). The CDR3 totals 15 residues. CDR3 in amino acids: CASSIGTGFSYEQYF. The CDR3 nucleotides read TGTGCCAGTAGTATCGGGACAGGCTTCTCCTACGAGCAGTACTTC.

The rearrangement uses TRBV6-5 and TRBJ1-1; TRBD1 is a possible D gene (5 bases). The CDR3 has 13 residues. Germline assignment: CDR1 MNHEY and CDR2 SVGAGI. The V end lost 0 bases, the J end lost 4 bases, and 6 bases lay between the germline ends. This CDR3 reads CASSYSTGTEAFF. CDR3 DNA sequence: TGTGCCAGCAGTTACTCTACAGGCACTGAAGCTTTCTTT.

The chain has TRBV7-9 and TRBJ2-2, with 8 positions matching TRBD1. Germline CDR1 and CDR2: SEHNR and FQNEAQ (reference sequence). CDR3 length equals 16 residues. V gave up 4 bases and J gave up 3 bases; unmatched junction bases: 7. Here the CDR3 reads CASSSRDRKYTGELFF. The CDR3 DNA reads as TGTGCCAGCAGCTCACGGGACAGGAAGTACACCGGGGAGCTGTTTTTT.

The chain links TRBV6-1 to TRBJ1-1, with no clear D. The CDR3 is 14 amino acids. Trimming shortened V by 10 bases and J by 6 bases, and 21 bases separated the two germline ends. Per the germline V gene, CDR1 is MNHNS and CDR2 is SASEGT. The CDR3 region is CAITNVGFFAEAFF. The CDR3 DNA reads as TGTGCCATCACCAACGTTGGGTTTTTCGCTGAAGCTTTCTTT.

This rearrangement joins TRBV28 to TRBJ2-5; D gene uncertain. The end of the DNA fits TRBJ2-7 better, so the J call may be wrong. CDR1 is MDHEN, CDR2 SYDVKM, per germline. The CDR3 spans 13 residues. The CDR3 sequence is CASSLSVPYEQYF. CDR3 nucleotide sequence: TGTGCCAGCAGTTTGTCGGTTCCCTACGAGCAGTACTTC.

The J gene is TRBJ2-2, the V gene TRBV7-2; 11 bases fit TRBD1. Germline V gene sequence: CDR1 SGHTA, CDR2 FQGNSA. V shed 6 bases, J shed 6 bases, and the junction held 6 bases outside the gene matches. CDR3 length equals 15 residues. The DNA for the CDR3 is TGTGCCAGCAGTAGAGGACAGGGGGCGCCCGGGGAGCTGTTTTTT. Amino acids: CASSRGQGAPGELFF.

This chain uses TRBV5-1 with TRBJ2-2, with 7 bases that match TRBD2. Germline loops: CDR1 SGHRS, CDR2 YFSETQ. The J segment lost 5 bases and the V segment lost 6 bases, leaving 10 bases of the junction unmatched. This CDR3 contains 15 residues. The DNA of the CDR3 is TGCGCCAGCAAAGAAGCGATCGGGAGGACCGGGGAGCTGTTTTTT. Translation: CASKEAIGRTGELFF.

This chain joins TRBV11-2 and TRBJ2-5, with TRBD1 identical over 9 bases. V was pared by 7 bases and J by 1 base, with 13 bases of the junction left unmatched. Germline V gene data show CDR1 as SGHAT and CDR2 as FQNNGV. The CDR3 has 17 amino acids. The CDR3 bases are TGTGCCAGCAATCTGGCGTCGGGACAGGGTGGCCAAGAGACCCAGTACTTC. Its protein is CASNLASGQGGQETQYF.

This clone was detected once. This rearrangement joins TRBV18 to TRBJ2-7, with unresolved D. The CDR3 runs 14 residues. V lost 4 bases to trimming and J lost 4 bases, with 14 bases between them. Per germline, CDR1 KGHSH and CDR2 LQKENI. The CDR3: CASSLGRVDYEQYF. CDR3 sequence (DNA): TGTGCCAGCTCACTAGGACGGGTGGATTACGAGCAGTACTTC. Looking up the rest from reference TRBV18 and TRBJ2-7 gives the full variable domain: NAGVMQNPRHLVRRRGQEARLRCSPMKGHSHVYWYRQLPEEGLKFMVYLQKENIIDESGMPKERFSAEFPKEGPSILRIQQVVRGDSAAYFCASSLGRVDYEQYFGPGTRLTVT.

This chain links TRBV7-7 with TRBJ1-3, with D possibly being TRBD1 (5 bases). This CDR3 is built from 15 residues. V lost 5 bases and J 0 bases, leaving 11 bases between the germline ends. The germline V gene encodes CDR1 SSHAT and CDR2 FNYEAQ (reference sequence). The DNA of the CDR3 is TGTGCCAGCAGCACGGGACGGGGCTCTGGAAACACCATATATTTT. Its protein product is CASSTGRGSGNTIYF.